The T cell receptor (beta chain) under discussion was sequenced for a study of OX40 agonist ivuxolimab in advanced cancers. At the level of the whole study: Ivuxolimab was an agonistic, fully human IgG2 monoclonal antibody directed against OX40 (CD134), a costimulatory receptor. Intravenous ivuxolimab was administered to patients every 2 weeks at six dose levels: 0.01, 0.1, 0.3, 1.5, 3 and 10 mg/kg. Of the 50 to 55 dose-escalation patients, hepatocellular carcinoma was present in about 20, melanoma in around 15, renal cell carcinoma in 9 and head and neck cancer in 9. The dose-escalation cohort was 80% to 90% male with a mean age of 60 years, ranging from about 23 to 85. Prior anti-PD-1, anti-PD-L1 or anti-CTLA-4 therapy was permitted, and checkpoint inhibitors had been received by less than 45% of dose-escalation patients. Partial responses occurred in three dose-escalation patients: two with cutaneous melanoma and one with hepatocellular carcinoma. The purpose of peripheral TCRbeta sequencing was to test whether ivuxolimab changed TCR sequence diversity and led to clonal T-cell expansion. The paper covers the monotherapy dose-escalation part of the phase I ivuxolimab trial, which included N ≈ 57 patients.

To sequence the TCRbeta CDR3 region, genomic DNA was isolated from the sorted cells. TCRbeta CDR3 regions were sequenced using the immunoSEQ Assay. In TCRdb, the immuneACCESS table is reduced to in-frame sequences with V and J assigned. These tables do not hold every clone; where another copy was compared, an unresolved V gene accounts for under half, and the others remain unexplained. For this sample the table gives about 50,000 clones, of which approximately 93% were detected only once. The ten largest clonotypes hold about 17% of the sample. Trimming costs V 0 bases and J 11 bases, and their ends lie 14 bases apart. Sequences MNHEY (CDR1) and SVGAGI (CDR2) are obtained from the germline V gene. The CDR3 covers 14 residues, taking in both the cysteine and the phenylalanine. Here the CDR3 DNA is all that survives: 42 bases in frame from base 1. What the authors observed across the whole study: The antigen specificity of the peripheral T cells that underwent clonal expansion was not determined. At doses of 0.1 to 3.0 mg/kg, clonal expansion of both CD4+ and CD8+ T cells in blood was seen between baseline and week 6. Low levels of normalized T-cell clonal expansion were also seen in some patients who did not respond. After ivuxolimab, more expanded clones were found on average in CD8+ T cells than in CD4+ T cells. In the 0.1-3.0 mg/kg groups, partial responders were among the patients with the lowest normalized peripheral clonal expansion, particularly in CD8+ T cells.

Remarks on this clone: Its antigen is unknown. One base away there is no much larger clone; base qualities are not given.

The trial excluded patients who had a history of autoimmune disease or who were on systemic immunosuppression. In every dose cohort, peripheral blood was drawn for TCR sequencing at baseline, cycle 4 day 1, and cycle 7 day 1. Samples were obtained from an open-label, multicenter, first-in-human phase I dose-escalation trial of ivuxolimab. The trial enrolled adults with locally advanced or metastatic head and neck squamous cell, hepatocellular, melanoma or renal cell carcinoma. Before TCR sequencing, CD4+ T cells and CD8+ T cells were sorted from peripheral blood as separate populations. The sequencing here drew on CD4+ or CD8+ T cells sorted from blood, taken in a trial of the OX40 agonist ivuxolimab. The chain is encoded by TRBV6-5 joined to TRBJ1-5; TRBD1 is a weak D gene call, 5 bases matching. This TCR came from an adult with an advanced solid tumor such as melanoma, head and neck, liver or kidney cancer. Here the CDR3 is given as CASSYSESPGTQHF. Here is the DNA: TGTGCCAGCAGTTACTCGGAGTCCCCAGGGACCCAGCATTTT.